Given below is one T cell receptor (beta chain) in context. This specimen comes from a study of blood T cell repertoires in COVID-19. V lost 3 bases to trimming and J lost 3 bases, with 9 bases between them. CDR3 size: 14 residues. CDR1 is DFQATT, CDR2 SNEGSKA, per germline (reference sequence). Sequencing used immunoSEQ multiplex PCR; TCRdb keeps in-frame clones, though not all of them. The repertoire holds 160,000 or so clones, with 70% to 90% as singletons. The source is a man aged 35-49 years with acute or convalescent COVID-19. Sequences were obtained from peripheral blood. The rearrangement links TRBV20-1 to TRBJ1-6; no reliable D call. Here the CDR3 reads CSASWQNYNSPLHF. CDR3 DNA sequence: TGCAGTGCTAGTTGGCAGAACTATAATTCACCCCTCCACTTT.